This T cell receptor beta chain was sequenced during a study of siplizumab effects on memory and regulatory T cells. Regarding this clone: Its antigen is unidentified.

The germline CDR1 and CDR2 sequences are SGHDN and FVKESK. The length of the CDR3 is 14 residues. The V end lost 5 bases, the J end lost 4 bases, and 9 bases lay between the germline ends. The data were produced by immunoSEQ multiplex PCR, yet TCRdb's version contains in-frame clones alone and is incomplete. The profile shows roughly 100,000 clones, 92% of them singletons. Whole-study findings and limits: Memory cells that were CD4+ and unstimulated gave rise to alloreactive sequences, which siplizumab significantly reduced.

The source is a human donor in good health. Sample: CD4+ T cells sorted from blood. V is TRBV14 and J is TRBJ2-6; D call uncertain. This CDR3 is CASSSNGGANVLTF. In nucleotides, the CDR3 is TGTGCCAGCAGCTCTAATGGCGGGGCCAACGTCCTGACTTTC.